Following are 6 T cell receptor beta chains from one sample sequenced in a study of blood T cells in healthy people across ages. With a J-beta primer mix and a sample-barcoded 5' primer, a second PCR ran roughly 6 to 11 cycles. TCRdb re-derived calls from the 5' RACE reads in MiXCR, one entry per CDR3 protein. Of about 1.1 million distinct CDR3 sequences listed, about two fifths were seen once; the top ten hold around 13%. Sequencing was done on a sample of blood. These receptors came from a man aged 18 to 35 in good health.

The CDR3: CSVLGGGEANEQFF. The CDR3 DNA reads as TGCAGCGTTTTGGGCGGGGGAGAAGCCAATGAGCAGTTCTTC. The chain joins TRBV29-1 to TRBJ2-1, with 7 nucleotides matching TRBD2. The CDR3 is 14 amino acids. Germline-derived CDR1 and CDR2 are SQVTM and ANQGSEA. J was trimmed by 6 bases and V by 5 bases; bases with no gene match: 10.

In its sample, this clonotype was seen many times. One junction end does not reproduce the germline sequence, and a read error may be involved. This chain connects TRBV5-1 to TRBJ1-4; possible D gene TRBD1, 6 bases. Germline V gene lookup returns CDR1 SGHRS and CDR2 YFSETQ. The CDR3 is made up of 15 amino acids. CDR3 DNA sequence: TGCGCCAGCAGTTTGGCCGGGACAAAGGGCGAAAAACTGTTTTTT. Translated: CASSLAGTKGEKLFF.

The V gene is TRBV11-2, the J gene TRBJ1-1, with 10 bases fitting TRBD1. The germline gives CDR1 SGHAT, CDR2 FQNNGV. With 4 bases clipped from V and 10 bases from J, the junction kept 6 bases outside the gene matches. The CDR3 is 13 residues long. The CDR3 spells CASSSGTGARAFF. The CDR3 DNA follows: TGTGCCAGCAGCTCTGGGACAGGGGCGAGAGCTTTCTTT.

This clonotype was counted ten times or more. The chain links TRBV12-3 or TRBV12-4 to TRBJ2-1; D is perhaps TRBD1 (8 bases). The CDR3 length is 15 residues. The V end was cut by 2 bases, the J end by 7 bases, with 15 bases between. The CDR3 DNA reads TGTGCCAGCAGTTTATTAAACAGGGGGGGAAATGAGCAGTTCTTC. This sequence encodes CASSLLNRGGNEQFF.

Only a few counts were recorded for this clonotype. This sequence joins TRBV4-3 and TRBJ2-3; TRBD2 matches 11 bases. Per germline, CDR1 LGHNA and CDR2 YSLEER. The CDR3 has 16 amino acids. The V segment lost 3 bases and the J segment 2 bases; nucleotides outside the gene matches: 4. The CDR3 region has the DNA TGCGCCAGCAGCCACATACTAGCGGGGGTCACAGATACGCAGTATTTT. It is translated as CASSHILAGVTDTQYF.

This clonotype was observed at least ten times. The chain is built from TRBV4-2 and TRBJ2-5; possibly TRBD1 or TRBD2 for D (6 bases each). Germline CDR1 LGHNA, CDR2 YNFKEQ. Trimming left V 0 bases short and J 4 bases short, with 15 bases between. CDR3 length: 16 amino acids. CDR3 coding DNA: TGTGCCAGCAGCCAAGAAGGTTCCCGGGGGCTAGAGACCCAGTACTTC. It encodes CASSQEGSRGLETQYF.